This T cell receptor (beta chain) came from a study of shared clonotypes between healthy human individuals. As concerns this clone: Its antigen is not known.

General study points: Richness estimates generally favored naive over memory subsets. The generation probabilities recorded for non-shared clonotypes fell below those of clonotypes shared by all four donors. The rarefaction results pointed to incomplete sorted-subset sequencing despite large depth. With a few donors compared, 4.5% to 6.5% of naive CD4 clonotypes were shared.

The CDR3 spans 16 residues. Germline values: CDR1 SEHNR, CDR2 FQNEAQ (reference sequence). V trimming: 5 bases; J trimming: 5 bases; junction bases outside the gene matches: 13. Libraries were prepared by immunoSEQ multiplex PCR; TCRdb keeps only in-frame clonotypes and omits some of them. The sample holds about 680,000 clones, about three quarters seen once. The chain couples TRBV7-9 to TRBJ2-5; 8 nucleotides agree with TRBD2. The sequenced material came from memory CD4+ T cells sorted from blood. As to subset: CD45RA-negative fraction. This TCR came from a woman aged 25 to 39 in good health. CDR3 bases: TGTGCCAGCAGCCAAGCCCACAGGACGGGAGGGGAGACCCAGTACTTC. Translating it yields CASSQAHRTGGETQYF.